The entry below gives a single T cell receptor beta chain sequence along with its context. The antigen is undetermined. These data come from a study of cytomegalovirus exposure and HLA in healthy donors. Study findings and constraints: TCR beta V- and J-gene trimming was later associated with a missense DCLRE1C variant. TRBV6-2, TRBV6-3 and other indistinguishable V segments were excluded.

V lost 3 bases and J lost 6, with 11 bases in between. CDR3 size: 14 residues. From germline, CDR1 is WNHNN and CDR2 SYGVQD (reference sequence). It was with 60 Vbeta and 13 Jbeta primers that the PCR ran. Produced via immunoSEQ multiplex PCR; TCRdb's table is partial and in-frame only. This sample yields 150,000 or so clones, of which 60% to 80% are seen a single time; 13% to 15% belongs to the top ten. The sample comprised PBMCs. The sequence was obtained from a woman aged 40 to 50 in good health and CMV-seronegative. The chain couples TRBV10-1 to TRBJ2-2, with a weak D call TRBD1 (6 bases). DNA for the CDR3: TGCGCCAGCAGTGACATACAGGGTTCCGGGGAGCTGTTTTTT. It specifies CASSDIQGSGELFF.